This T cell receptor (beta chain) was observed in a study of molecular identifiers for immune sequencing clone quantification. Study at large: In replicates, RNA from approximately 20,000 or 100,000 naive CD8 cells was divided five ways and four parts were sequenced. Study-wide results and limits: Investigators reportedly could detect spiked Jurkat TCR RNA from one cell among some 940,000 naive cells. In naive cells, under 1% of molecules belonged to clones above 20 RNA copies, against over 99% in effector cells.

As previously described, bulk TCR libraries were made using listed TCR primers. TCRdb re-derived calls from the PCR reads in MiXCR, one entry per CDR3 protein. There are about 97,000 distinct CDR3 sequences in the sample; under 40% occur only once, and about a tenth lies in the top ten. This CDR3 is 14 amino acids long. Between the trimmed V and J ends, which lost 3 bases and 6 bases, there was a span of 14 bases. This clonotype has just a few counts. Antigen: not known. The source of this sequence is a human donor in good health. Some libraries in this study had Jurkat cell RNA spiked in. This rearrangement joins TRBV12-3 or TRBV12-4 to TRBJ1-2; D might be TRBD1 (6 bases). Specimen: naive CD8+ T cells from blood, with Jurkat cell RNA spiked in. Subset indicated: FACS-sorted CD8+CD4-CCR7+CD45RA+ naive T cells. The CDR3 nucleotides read TGTGCCAGCAGTTTGGGGCAGGGGTATCATGGCTACACCTTC. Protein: CASSLGQGYHGYTF.